The 3 T cell receptor beta chains given below trace back to one sample, sequenced in a study of shared clonotypes between healthy human individuals. Generated by immunoSEQ multiplex PCR, the TCRdb table keeps only in-frame clones and is missing some. Seen here are approximately 1,000,000 clones, 70% to 80% observed once, and the top ten hold 0.7% to 0.95%. The source material was memory CD4+ T cells from PBMCs. Subset here: CD45RA-negative fraction. These receptors came from a man aged 18 to 30 in good health. Some clones in this sample may be carry-over from other donors' samples.

This clone occurred a few times. This chain connects TRBV6-5 to TRBJ1-1; perhaps TRBD1 as D (5 bases). The CDR3 length is 13 residues. CDR1 is MNHEY and CDR2 is SVGAGI in the germline V gene. The ends were cut back, 6 bases at V and 11 bases at J, with 19 bases in the middle. DNA of the CDR3: TGTGCCAGCAGCCAAAACGGGGCTCCCGGGGCTTTCTTT. Translating it yields CASSQNGAPGAFF.

The rearrangement links TRBV27 to TRBJ2-2, with 8 bases identical to TRBD1. CDR1 is MNHEY and CDR2 is SMNVEV in the germline V gene (reference sequence). The CDR3 consists of 13 residues. The V gene end was trimmed by 6 bases and the J gene end by 5 bases; junction bases not matched to a gene: 2. The chain's CDR3 is CASRRQGTGELFF. Written as DNA, the CDR3 is TGTGCCAGCAGGAGACAGGGGACCGGGGAGCTGTTTTTT.

The chain uses TRBV7-3 and TRBJ2-6; D unresolved. The V gene's germline CDR1 is SGHTA and CDR2 FQGTGA. The ends were cut back, 8 bases at V and 0 bases at J, with 17 bases in the middle. The CDR3 totals 17 residues. The CDR3 DNA follows: TGTGCCAGCGCCGTCGGTCAGCCAAACTCTGGGGCCAACGTCCTGACTTTC. It codes for CASAVGQPNSGANVLTF.